In this sample, the clone carrying this TCR beta chain turned up many times. No antigen is known for it. This entry comes from a study of beta chain bispecific antibodies for T cell cancers. From the 5' RACE reads, TCRdb called clonotypes with MiXCR, one entry per CDR3 protein. The data show 20,000 to 25,000 distinct CDR3 sequences, with about 2% seen just once and more than 4.5% held by the top ten. The CDR3 runs to 17 residues. The V gene end was trimmed by 1 base and the J gene end by 3 bases; junction bases not matched to a gene: 11. The V gene's germline CDR1 is SGHRS and CDR2 YFSETQ. Study observations and caveats: Most targeted TRBV signal came from the leukemia cell line cells, not normal T cells. Anti-TRBV12 exposure, compared with anti-CD19, reduced the TRBV12-3 proportion of TRBV signal by approximately 99%.

Blood mononuclear cells were expanded for two to three days using either OKT3 anti-CD3 antibody or CD3/CD28 beads. The source material was healthy donor T cells cultured with leukemia cells, sampled from a culture containing a bispecific antibody targeting TCR Vbeta12. The receptor was derived from a human donor in good health. Some clones in this sample may be carry-over from other donors' samples. The chain uses TRBV5-1 and TRBJ2-5, with 8 bases that match TRBD2. The CDR3 sequence: CASSLTPGTRDKETQYF. CDR3 DNA sequence: TGCGCCAGCAGCTTGACTCCCGGGACTAGGGACAAAGAGACCCAGTACTTC.